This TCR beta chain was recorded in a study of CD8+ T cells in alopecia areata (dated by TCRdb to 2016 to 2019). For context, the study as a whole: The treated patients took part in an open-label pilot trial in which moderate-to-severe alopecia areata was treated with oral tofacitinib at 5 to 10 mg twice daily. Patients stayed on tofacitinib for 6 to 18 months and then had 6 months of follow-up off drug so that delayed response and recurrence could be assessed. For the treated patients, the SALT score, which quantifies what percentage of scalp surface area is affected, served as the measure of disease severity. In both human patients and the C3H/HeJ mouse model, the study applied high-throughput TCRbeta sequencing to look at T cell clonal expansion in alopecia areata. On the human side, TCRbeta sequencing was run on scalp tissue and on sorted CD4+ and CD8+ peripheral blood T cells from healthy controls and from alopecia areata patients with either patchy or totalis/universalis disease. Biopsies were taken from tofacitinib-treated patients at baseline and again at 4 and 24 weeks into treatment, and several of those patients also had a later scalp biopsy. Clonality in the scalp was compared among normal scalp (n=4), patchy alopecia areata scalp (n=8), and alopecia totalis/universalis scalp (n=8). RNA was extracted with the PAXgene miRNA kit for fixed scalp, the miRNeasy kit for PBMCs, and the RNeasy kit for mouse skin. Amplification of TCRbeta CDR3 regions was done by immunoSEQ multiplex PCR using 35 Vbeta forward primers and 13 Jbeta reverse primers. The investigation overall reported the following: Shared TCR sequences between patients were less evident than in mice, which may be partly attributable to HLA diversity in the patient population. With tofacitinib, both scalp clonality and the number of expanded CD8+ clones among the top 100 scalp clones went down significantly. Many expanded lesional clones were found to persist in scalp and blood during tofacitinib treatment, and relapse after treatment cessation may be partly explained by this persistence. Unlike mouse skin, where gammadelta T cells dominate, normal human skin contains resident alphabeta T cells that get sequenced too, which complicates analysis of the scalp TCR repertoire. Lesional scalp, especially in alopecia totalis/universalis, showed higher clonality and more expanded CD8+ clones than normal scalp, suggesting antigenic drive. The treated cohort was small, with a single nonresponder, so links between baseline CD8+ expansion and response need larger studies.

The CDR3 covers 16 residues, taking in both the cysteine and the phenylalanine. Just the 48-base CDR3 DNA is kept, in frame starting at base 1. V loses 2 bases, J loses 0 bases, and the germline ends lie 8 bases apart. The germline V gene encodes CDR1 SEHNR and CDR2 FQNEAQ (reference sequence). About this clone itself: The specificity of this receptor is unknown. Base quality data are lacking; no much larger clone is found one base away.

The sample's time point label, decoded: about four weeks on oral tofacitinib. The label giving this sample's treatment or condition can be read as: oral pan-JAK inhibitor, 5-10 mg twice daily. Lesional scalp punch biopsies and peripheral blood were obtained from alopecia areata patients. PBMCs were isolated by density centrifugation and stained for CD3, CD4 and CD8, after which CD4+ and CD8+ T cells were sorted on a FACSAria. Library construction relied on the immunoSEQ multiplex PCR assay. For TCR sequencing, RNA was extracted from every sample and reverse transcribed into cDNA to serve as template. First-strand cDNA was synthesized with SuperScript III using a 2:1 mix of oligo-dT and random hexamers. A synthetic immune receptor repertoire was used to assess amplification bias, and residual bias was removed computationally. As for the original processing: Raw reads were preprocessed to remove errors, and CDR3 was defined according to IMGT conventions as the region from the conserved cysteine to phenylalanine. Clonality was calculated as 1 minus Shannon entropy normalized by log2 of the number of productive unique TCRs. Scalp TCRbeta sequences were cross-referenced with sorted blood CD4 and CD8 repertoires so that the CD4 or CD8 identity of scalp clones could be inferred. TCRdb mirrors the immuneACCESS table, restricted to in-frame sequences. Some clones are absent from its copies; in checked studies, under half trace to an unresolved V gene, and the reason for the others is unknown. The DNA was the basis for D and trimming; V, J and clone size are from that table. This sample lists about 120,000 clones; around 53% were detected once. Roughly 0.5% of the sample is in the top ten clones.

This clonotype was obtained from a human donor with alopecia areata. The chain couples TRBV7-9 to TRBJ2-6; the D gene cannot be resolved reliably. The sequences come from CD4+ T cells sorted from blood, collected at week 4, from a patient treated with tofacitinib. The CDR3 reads CASSLHDYSGANVLTF. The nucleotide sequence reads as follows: TGTGCCAGCAGCTTACATGATTACTCTGGGGCCAACGTCCTGACTTTC.